Described below is a single T cell receptor beta chain sequence and its context. Its cognate antigen is unknown. People whose metastatic non-small-cell lung cancer was chemo-refractory got focal radiation along with CTLA-4 blockade by ipilimumab. Clones were sequenced by immunoSEQ multiplex PCR, and TCRdb holds only the in-frame ones, with some missing. Of some 110,000 clones in the sample, 81% were seen once. The sample belongs to a study of radiotherapy plus CTLA-4 blockade in lung cancer. Study background: The study recorded objective responses in about 20% of patients and disease control in approximately 33%.

The CDR3 spans 17 residues. Germline CDR1 LGHNA, CDR2 YNFKEQ. Germline trimming cut 2 bases from V and 3 bases from J; bases unmatched to any gene: 6. Findings and caveats of the study: Blood saw expansion of tumor-derived TCR clones after radiotherapy plus ipilimumab. Reports state that early shifts in blood T cell clones, with interferon-beta, best predicted response.

The input for sequencing was peripheral blood, taken from a patient treated with radiotherapy plus ipilimumab. The chain links TRBV4-2 to TRBJ2-6; TRBD1 agrees at 8 bases. The source is a human donor with non-small cell lung cancer that progressed on radiotherapy plus ipilimumab. Some clones in this sample may be carry-over from other donors' samples. CDR3 in amino acids: CASSQPDRVGGANVLTF. CDR3 DNA sequence: TGTGCCAGCAGCCAACCGGACAGGGTAGGTGGGGCCAACGTCCTGACTTTC.